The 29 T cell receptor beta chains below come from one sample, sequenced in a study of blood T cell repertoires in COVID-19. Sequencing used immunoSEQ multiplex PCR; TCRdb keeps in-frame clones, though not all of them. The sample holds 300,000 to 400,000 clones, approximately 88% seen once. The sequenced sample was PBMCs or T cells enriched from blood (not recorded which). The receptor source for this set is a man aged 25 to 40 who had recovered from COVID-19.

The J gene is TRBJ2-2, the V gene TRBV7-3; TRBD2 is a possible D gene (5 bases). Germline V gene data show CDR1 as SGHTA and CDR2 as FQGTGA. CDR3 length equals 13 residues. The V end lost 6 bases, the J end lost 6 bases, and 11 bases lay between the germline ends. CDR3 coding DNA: TGTGCCAGCAGTGACCTAGCATCCGGGGAGCTGTTTTTT. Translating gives CASSDLASGELFF.

The CDR3 DNA sequence: TGTGCCACCCAGGTCAGGACAGGGGCCACAGATACGCAGTATTTT. This sequence encodes CATQVRTGATDTQYF. The chain uses TRBV10-3 and TRBJ2-3; 9 positions agree with TRBD1. V trimming: 10 bases; J trimming: 2 bases; junction bases outside the gene matches: 10. The CDR3 is made up of 15 amino acids. Germline values: CDR1 ENHRY, CDR2 SYGVKD.

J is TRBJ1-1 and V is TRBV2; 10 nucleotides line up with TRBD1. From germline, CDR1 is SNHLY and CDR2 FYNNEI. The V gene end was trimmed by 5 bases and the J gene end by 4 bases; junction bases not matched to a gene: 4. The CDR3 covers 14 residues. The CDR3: CASSLDRGPTEAFF. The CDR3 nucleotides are TGTGCCAGCAGTCTAGACAGGGGGCCCACTGAAGCTTTCTTT.

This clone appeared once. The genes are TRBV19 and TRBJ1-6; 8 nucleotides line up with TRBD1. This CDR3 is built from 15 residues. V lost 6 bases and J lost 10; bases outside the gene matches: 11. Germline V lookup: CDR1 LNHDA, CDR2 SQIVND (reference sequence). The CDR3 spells CASSKMGQAGSPLHF. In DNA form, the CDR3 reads TGTGCCAGTAGCAAGATGGGACAGGCCGGGTCACCCCTCCACTTT.

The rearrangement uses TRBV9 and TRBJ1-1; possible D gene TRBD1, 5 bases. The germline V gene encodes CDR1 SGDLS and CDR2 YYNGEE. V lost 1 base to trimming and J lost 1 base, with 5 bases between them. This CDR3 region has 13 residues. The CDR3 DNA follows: TGTGCCAGCAGCGTAACAGGGAACACTGAAGCTTTCTTT. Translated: CASSVTGNTEAFF.

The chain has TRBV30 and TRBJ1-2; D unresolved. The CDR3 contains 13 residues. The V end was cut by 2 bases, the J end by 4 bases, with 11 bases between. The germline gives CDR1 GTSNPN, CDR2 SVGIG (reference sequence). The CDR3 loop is CAWSWVEGYGYTF. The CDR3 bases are TGTGCCTGGAGTTGGGTAGAGGGCTATGGCTACACCTTC.

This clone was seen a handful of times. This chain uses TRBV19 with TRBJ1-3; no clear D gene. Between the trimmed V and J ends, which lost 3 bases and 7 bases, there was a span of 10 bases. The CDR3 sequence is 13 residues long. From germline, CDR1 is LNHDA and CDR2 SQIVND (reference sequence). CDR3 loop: CASSIGRGNTIYF. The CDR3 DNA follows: TGTGCCAGTAGTATCGGACGAGGGAACACCATATATTTT.

The CDR3 sequence is CASSINPGDYEQYF. CDR3 bases: TGTGCCAGTAGTATAAATCCAGGTGACTACGAGCAGTACTTC. The chain is built from TRBV19 and TRBJ2-7; D unresolved. The germline gives CDR1 LNHDA, CDR2 SQIVND (reference sequence). The CDR3 runs 14 residues. Trimming pared 2 bases from V and 3 bases from J, leaving 11 bases between.

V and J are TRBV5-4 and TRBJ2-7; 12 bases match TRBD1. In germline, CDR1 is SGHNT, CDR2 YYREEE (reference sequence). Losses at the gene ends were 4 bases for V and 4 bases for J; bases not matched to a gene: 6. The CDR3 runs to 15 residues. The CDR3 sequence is CASSPGGQGAYEQYF. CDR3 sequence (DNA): TGTGCCAGCAGCCCGGGGGGACAGGGGGCTTACGAGCAGTACTTC.

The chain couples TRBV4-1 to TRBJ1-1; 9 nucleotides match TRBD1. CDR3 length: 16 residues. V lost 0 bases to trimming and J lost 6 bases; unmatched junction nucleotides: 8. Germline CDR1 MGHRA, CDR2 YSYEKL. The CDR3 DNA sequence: TGCGCCAGCAGCCAAGAAGGGGCGGACAGGGGATCTGAAGCTTTCTTT. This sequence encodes CASSQEGADRGSEAFF.

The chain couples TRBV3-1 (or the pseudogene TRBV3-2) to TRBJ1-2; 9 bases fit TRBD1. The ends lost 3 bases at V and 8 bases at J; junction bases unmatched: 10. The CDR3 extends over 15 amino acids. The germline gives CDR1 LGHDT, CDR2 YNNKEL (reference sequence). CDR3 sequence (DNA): TGTGCCAGCAGCCACCTACAGGGGGCGCGGCGGGGCTACACCTTC. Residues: CASSHLQGARRGYTF.

The CDR3 DNA sequence: TGTGCCAGCAGCCGAGCGACAGGGACTGAGCAGTTCTTC. It yields the protein CASSRATGTEQFF. The V gene is TRBV3-1 (or the pseudogene TRBV3-2), the J gene TRBJ2-1; 7 bases are shared with TRBD1. With V trimmed by 4 bases and J by 9 bases, 6 bases remained unmatched. Germline loops: CDR1 LGHDT, CDR2 YNNKEL (reference sequence). CDR3 size: 13 residues.

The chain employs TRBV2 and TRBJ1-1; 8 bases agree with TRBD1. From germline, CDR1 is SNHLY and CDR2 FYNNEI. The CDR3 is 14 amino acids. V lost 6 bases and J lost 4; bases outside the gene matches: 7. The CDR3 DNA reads TGTGCCAGCAGCAAACAGGGGGTGGGCACTGAAGCTTTCTTT. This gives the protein CASSKQGVGTEAFF.

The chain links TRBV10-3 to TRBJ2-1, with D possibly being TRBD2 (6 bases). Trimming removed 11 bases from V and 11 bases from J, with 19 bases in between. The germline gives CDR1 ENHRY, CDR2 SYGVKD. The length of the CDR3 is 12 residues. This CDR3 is CAPWSLAGKQFF. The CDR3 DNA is TGTGCCCCATGGAGCCTGGCGGGGAAGCAGTTCTTC.

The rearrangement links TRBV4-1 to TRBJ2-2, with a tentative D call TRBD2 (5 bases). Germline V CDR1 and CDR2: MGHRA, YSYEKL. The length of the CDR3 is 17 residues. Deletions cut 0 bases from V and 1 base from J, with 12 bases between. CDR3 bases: TGCGCCAGCAGCCAAGAGGGGAGCGCGGTGAACACCGGGGAGCTGTTTTTT. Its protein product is CASSQEGSAVNTGELFF.

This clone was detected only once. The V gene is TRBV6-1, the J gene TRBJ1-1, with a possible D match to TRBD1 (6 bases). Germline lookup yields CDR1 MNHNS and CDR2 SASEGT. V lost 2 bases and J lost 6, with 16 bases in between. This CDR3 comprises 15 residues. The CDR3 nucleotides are TGTGCCAGCAGTGAATTGTGGGGGCGCGGCGCTGAAGCTTTCTTT. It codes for CASSELWGRGAEAFF.

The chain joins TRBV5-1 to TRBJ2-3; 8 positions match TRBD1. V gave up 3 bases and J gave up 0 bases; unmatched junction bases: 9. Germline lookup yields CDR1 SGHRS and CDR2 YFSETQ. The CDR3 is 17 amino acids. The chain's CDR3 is CASSSTGGTSSTDTQYF. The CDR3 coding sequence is TGCGCCAGCAGCTCCACAGGGGGGACCTCTAGCACAGATACGCAGTATTTT.

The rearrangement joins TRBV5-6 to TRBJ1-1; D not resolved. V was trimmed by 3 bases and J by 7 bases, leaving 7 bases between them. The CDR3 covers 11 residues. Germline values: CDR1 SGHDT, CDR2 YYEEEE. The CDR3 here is CASSSVGEAFF. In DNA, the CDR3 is TGTGCCAGCAGCTCTGTCGGTGAAGCTTTCTTT.

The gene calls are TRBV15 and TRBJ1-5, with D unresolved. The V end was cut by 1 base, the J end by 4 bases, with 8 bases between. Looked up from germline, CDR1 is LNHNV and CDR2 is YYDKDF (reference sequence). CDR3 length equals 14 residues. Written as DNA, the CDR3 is TGTGCCACCAGCAGAGGTGCAGAAAATCAGCCCCAGCATTTT. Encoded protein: CATSRGAENQPQHF.

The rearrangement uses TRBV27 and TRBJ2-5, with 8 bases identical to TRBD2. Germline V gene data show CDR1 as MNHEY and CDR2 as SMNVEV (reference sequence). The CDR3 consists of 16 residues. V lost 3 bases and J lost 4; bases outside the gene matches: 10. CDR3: CASSFVRRGVGETQYF. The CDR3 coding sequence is TGTGCCAGCAGTTTTGTTCGGCGGGGGGTCGGAGAGACCCAGTACTTC.

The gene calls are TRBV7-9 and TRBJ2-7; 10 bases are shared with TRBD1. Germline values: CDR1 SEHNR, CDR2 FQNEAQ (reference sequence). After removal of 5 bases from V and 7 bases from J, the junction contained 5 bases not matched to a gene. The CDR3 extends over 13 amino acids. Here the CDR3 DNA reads TGTGCCAGCAGCCAAGGGACAGGGGAAGAGCAGTACTTC. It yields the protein CASSQGTGEEQYF. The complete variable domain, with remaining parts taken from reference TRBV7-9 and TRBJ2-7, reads DTGVSQNPRHKITKRGQNVTFRCDPISEHNRLYWYRQTLGQGPEFLTYFQNEAQLEKSRLLSDRFSAERPKGSFSTLEIQRTEQGDSAMYLCASSQGTGEEQYFGPGTRLTVT.

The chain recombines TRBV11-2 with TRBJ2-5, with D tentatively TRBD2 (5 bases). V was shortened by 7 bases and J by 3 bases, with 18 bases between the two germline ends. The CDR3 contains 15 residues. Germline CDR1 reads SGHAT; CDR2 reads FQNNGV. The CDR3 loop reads CASTRGRGREETQYF. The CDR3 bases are TGTGCCAGCACCCGAGGACGGGGTCGAGAAGAGACCCAGTACTTC.

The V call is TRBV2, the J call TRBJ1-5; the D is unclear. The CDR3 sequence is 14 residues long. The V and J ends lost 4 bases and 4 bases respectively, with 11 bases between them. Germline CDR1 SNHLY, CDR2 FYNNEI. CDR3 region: CASSGEGKNQPQHF. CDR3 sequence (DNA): TGTGCCAGCAGTGGTGAGGGAAAGAATCAGCCCCAGCATTTT.

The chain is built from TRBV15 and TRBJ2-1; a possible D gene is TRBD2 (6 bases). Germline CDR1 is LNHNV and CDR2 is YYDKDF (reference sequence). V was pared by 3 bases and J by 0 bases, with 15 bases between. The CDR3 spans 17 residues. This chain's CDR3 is CATSSSGGALSYNEQFF. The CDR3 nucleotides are TGTGCCACCAGCAGCTCCGGGGGAGCCCTCTCCTACAATGAGCAGTTCTTC.

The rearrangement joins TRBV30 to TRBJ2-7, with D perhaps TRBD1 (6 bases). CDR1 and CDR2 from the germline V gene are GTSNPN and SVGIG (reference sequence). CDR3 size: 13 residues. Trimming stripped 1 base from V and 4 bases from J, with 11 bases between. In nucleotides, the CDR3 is TGTGCCTGGAGTGAACAGGGCTGGTACGAGCAGTACTTC. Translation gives CAWSEQGWYEQYF.

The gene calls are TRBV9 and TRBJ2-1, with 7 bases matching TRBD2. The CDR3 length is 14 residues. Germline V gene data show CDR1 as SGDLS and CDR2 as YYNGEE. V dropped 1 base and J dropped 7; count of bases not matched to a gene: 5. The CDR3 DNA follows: TGTGCCAGCAGCGTATCCGTGGGGGGGAATGAGCAGTTCTTC. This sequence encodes CASSVSVGGNEQFF.

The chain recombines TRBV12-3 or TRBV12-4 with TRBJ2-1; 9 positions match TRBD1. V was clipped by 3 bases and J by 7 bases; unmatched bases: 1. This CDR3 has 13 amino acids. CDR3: CASSLTGGNEQFF. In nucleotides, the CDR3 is TGTGCCAGCAGTTTGACAGGGGGGAATGAGCAGTTCTTC.

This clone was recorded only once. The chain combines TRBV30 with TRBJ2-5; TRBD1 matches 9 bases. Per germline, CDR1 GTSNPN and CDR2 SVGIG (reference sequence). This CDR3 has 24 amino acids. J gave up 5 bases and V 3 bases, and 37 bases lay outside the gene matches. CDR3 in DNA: TGTGCCTGGAGATGGGAAGTCCCGCGAGCCAAAGACCTGACAGGGGGACGGTTGGGTGAGACCCAGTACTTC. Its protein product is CAWRWEVPRAKDLTGGRLGETQYF. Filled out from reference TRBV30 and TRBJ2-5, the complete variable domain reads SQTIHQWPATLVQPVGSPLSLECTVEGTSNPNLYWYRQAAGRGLQLLFYSVGIGQISSEVPQNLSASRPQDRQFILSSKKLLLSDSGFYLCAWRWEVPRAKDLTGGRLGETQYFGPGTRLLVL.

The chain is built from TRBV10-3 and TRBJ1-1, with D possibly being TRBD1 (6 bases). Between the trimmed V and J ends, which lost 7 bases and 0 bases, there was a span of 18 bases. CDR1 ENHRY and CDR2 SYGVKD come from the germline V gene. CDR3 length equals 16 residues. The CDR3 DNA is TGTGCCATCAAAGGGGCCCCGGGACAAATGAACACTGAAGCTTTCTTT. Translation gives CAIKGAPGQMNTEAFF.